This TCR beta chain was identified in a study of shared clonotypes between healthy human individuals (dated by TCRdb to 2018 to 2021). The study in broad terms: The cohort comprised a couple of women and a few men aged 18 to 49 years. Blood TCR repertoires of roughly 5 healthy adults were deeply sequenced to estimate repertoire size and the extent of clonotype sharing between individuals. Different laboratories and diverse techniques were used to prepare libraries and sequence TCR repertoires, to increase sequencing depth and limit assay-specific biases. Per donor, leukapheresis produced somewhere between about 0.9 and 9 billion PBMCs. For each donor, CD4 naive and CD4 memory were each run on three plates, CD8 naive on two plates, and CD8 memory on one plate.

Using the deep immunoSEQ assay, TCR CDR3 regions were amplified from genomic DNA by multiplex PCR. Genomic DNA extracted from each cell subset was distributed evenly over all wells of several immunoSEQ 96-well plates, and each plate served as one replicate. For sorted subsets, roughly 200 ng genomic DNA, equal to some 30,000 T cell genomes, was loaded into each replicate PCR. Purified libraries were measured with a Qubit 3.0 fluorometer, size-checked on a Bioanalyzer 2100, and measured again with the KAPA Library Quantification kit. Every immunoSEQ 96-well plate was sequenced on a separate single-read 150-cycle Illumina NextSeq 550 flow cell. The source study handled its data this way. Because the immunoSEQ output included only junctional sequences and no quality scores, the filtering could not be the same as the filtering used for full-length reads. Sequences were annotated with PyIR, a Python wrapper for IgBLAST v1.9, and V/J genes and CDR3 were assigned using IMGT germline references. Reads with weak V/J assignments (E-value above 1e-6), missing CDR3, stop codons, out-of-frame junctions, or ambiguous translated residues were removed. V3J clonotypes were defined as sequences sharing an identical inferred V gene, J gene, and CDR3 amino acid sequence. Percentage overlap between repertoires was calculated by dividing the number of shared unique clonotypes by the size of the smaller repertoire. Three approaches were used to assess repertoire richness: RTK rarefaction, the Chao1 estimator, and Recon v2.1 estimates of unobserved clonotypes. OLGA was used to compute generation probabilities for all TCRbeta clonotypes that the gDNA method yielded from a handful of donors. In TCRdb, the immuneACCESS table is reduced to in-frame sequences with V and J assigned. These tables do not hold every clone; where another copy was compared, an unresolved V gene accounts for under half, and the others remain unexplained. The DNA was the basis for D and trimming; V, J and clone size are from that table. In all, the sample holds about 680,000 clones, and 92% of those were seen once. Nearly 25% of the sample is taken by the ten largest.

Study-wide conclusions, independent of this receptor: Pairwise subsampling indicated that sequencing depth was expected to affect the degree of clonotype sharing among donors. Clonotypes shared by all four sorted-subset donors showed higher generation probabilities than non-shared clonotypes. Sharing across a handful of donors was observed for approximately 4.6% of naive CD4, less than 4% of naive CD8, over 2% of memory CD4, and roughly 0.4% of memory CD8 clonotypes. Larger estimated clonotype richness was generally found for naive subsets than for memory subsets. The small number of donors limited the genetic and exposure-history diversity represented. Incomplete sequencing was indicated by rarefaction of sorted-subset datasets, despite the large sequencing depth. Sampling was limited to blood, and TCR repertoires in tissue likely differ from TCR repertoires in blood.

CD8 naive samples were obtained by positive selection for CCR7 among CD45RO-negative cells, yielding a CD45RA+CCR7+ population from which TemRA cells were excluded. The donors were healthy, HIV-negative adults who had no recently reported acute infections or vaccinations. Every donor was a Caucasian adult living in Nashville, Tennessee, USA. Blood was obtained by leukapheresis, after which PBMCs were separated by Ficoll-Histopaque density gradient centrifugation and cryopreserved in liquid nitrogen vapor phase. Analytical flow cytometry was used to check the purity and quantity of every magnetically sorted T cell population. Genomic DNA was isolated from every sorted fraction and measured by UV absorbance on a Nanodrop 2000c. A word on this clone: Its antigen is still unknown. No base quality information exists; no much larger clone differs at one position.

The sequencing sample was made of naive CD8+ T cells sorted from blood. The cell subset or site tag for this specimen amounts to: CD45RA+CCR7+. The sequence derives from a man aged 30-40 years in good health.

The bases are TGCGCCAGCAGTGAAGGGGGTTTCGGCAAAAACATTCAGTACTTC. Translated, this gives CASSEGGFGKNIQYF. This chain joins TRBV10-1 to TRBJ2-4; TRBD1 is perhaps the D gene, given 6 matching bases. The germline ends are 12 bases apart after V is trimmed by 3 bases and J by 3 bases. The germline V gene encodes CDR1 WNHNN and CDR2 SYGVQD (reference sequence). Inclusive of the bounding cysteine and phenylalanine, the CDR3 is 15 residues long. Only the CDR3 region is kept as DNA, spanning 45 bases read in frame from base 1.